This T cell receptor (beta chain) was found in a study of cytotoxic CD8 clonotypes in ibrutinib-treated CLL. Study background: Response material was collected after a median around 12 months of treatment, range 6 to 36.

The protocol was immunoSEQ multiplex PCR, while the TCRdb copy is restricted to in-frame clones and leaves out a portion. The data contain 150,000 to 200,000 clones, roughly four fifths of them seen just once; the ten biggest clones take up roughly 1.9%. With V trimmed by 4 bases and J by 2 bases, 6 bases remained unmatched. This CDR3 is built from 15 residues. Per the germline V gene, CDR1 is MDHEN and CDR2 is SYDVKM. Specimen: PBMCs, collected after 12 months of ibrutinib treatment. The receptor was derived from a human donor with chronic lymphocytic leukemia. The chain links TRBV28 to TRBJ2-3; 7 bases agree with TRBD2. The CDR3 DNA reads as TGTGCCAGCAGTTCCTCCCGACTAGCCACAGATACGCAGTATTTT. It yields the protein CASSSSRLATDTQYF.